The TCR beta chain under discussion was sequenced for a study of blood T cell repertoires in COVID-19 (dated by TCRdb to 2018 to 2021). Background on the whole study: Samples from collaborators originated in the United States, Italy and Spain and spanned both the acute and convalescent phases of COVID-19. The material from the prospective study consisted of cDNA or gDNA derived from T cells, B-cell-depleted T cells, or PBMCs. The dataset comprised deeply sampled blood TCRbeta repertoires from subjects exposed to, actively infected with, or recovered from COVID-19. A freely available public database, intended as a resource for researchers studying the immune response to SARS-CoV-2, is where the repertoires were released. Samples came from the ongoing ImmuneRACE study (first 160 participants) plus 1,254 subjects from 6 global collaborators. Sample metadata almost always included a de-identified subject ID, COVID-19 status, age in years and sex. Where available, HLA class I and class II types were obtained from metadata supplied by the sample provider rather than from assay-based typing.

TCRbeta CDR3 regions were amplified from genomic DNA by means of the immunoSEQ Assay, a bias-controlled multiplex PCR. The published analysis was carried out like this. Within the assay, amplification of reference gene primers was used to estimate how many nucleated cells each sample contained. Sequence reads were collapsed and filtered to measure the absolute abundance of every unique TCRbeta CDR3 rearrangement. Productive Simpson clonality was computed per sample as the square root of Simpson's diversity index over productive rearrangements. The table was pulled from immuneACCESS by TCRdb, which kept in-frame rearrangements only. Such tables lose some clones; where checked, under half of the loss comes from unresolved V genes, and the rest has no known cause. For V, J and clone size, that table is used; D and trimming come from the DNA. The sample profile shows about 150,000 clones; roughly nine tenths of them were found once. Under 2.5% of the sample goes to the ten largest clones.

Counted from cysteine to phenylalanine, this CDR3 has 14 amino acids. The only DNA kept is the CDR3, 42 bases in frame from the first base. The germline V gene (reference sequence) yields LNHDA for CDR1 and SQIVND for CDR2. V is cut back by 3 bases and J by 7 bases, with 8 bases in the junction unmatched. The collaborating institutions used their own protocols to collect whole blood in K2EDTA tubes. Collaborator samples were shipped for TCRbeta analysis as frozen whole blood, isolated PBMCs, or DNA extracted from either sample type. Here is what the overall study found, with its caveats: The quantity of clinical and demographic metadata differed by source and by participant and was supplied without curation.

A remark on this clone: Its specific antigen is unknown. No much larger clone is present one base from it, and per-base qualities are unavailable.

The sequencing input was peripheral blood. The receptor was isolated from a woman in her 70s with acute or convalescent COVID-19. The rearranged chain carries TRBV19 and TRBJ2-7, and 8 junctional nucleotides match TRBD1. Here the CDR3 is given as CASSMDRVRGEQYF. The sequenced DNA: TGTGCCAGTAGTATGGACAGGGTAAGAGGGGAGCAGTACTTC. With the portions outside the CDR3 filled from the reference TRBV19 and TRBJ2-7 genes, the complete variable region becomes DGGITQSPKYLFRKEGQNVTLSCEQNLNHDAMYWYRQDPGQGLRLIYYSQIVNDFQKGDIAEGYSVSREKKESFPLTVTSAQKNPTAFYLCASSMDRVRGEQYFGPGTRLTVT.